This T cell receptor beta chain was retrieved from a study of blood T cells in healthy people across ages. The authors ran a second PCR of 7 to 11 cycles using a sample-barcoded 5' primer and a J-beta primer mix. One entry per CDR3 protein, called by TCRdb with MiXCR from the 5' RACE reads. This sample has roughly 700,000 distinct CDR3 sequences; just under 25% occur once, and the top ten carry 9.4%. Germline V lookup: CDR1 SGHVS, CDR2 FQNEAQ. The CDR3 runs to 15 residues. In this sample, this clonotype turned up a few times. These data are also associated with another study on T cells of mothers and their children. That work contributes: Related mother-child pairs shared marginally more repertoire than unrelated pairs, though not significantly.

This TCR came from a boy between 10 and 17 years old in good health. The chain joins TRBV7-8 to TRBJ2-5; 9 bases agree with TRBD2. The DNA end is more similar to TRBJ2-1, so the J call may be wrong. Sequencing input: blood. The CDR3 DNA sequence: TGTGCCAGCAGCCCTTTAGCGGGAGTAGGCAATGAGCAGTTCTTC. It is translated as CASSPLAGVGNEQFF.